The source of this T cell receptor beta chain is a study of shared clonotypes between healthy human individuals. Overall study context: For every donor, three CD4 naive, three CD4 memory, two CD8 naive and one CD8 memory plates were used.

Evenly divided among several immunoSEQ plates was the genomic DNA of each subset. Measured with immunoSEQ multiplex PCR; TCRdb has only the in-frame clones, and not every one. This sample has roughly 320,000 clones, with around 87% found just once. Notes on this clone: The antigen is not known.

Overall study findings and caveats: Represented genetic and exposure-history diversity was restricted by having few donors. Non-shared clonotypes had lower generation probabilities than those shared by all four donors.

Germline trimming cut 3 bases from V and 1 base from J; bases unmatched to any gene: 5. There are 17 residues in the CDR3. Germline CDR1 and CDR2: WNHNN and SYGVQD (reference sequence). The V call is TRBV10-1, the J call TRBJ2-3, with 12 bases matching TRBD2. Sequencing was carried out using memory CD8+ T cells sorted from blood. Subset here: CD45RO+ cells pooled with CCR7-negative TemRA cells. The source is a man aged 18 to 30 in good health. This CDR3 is CASSDPRLAGGTDTQYF. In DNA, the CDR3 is TGCGCCAGCAGTGATCCGCGACTAGCGGGGGGCACAGATACGCAGTATTTT.